This T cell receptor (beta chain) originates from a study of shared clonotypes between healthy human individuals (dated by TCRdb to 2018 to 2021). As for the study more broadly: A few men and two women, aged 18 to 49 years, made up the cohort. For each donor, CD4 naive and CD4 memory were each run on three plates, CD8 naive on two plates, and CD8 memory on one plate. Blood TCR repertoires of about five healthy adults were deeply sequenced to estimate repertoire size and the extent of clonotype sharing between individuals. To increase sequencing depth and limit assay-specific biases, TCR repertoire library preparation and sequencing were carried out by different laboratories using diverse techniques. Each donor's leukapheresis produced roughly between roughly 0.85 and 10 billion PBMCs.

A note on this clone: There is no known antigen for this receptor. No base-level quality is on record; no much larger clone is a single base apart.

The CDR3 starts with the cysteine, ends with the phenylalanine, and has 17 residues. Solely the CDR3 DNA is kept, with 51 bases framed from the first base. Trimming at the junction amounts to 6 bases on V and 5 bases on J, and the germline ends lie 24 bases apart. TCR CDR3 regions were amplified from genomic DNA by multiplex PCR using the deep immunoSEQ assay. Genomic DNA extracted from each cell subset was distributed evenly over all wells of several immunoSEQ 96-well plates, and each plate served as one replicate. Each replicate PCR for sorted subsets received roughly 0.2 ug genomic DNA, equal to tens of thousands of T cell genomes. Purified libraries were measured with a Qubit 3.0 fluorometer, size-checked on a Bioanalyzer 2100, and measured again with the KAPA Library Quantification kit. Every immunoSEQ 96-well plate was sequenced on a dedicated single-read 150-cycle Illumina NextSeq 550 flow cell. Concerning the study's data processing: Because only junctional sequences without quality scores were contained in the immunoSEQ output, filtering matching that applied to full-length reads could not be performed. To assign V/J genes and CDR3, sequences were annotated using PyIR, a Python wrapper for IgBLAST v1.9, with IMGT germline references. Reads with weak V/J assignments (E-value above 1e-6), missing CDR3, stop codons, out-of-frame junctions, or ambiguous translated residues were removed. A V3J clonotype was defined by an identical inferred V gene, J gene, and CDR3 amino acid sequence. Percentage overlap between repertoires was calculated by dividing the number of shared unique clonotypes by the size of the smaller repertoire. Repertoire richness was assessed with RTK rarefaction, the Chao1 estimator, and Recon v2.1 estimates of unobserved clonotypes. For all TCRbeta clonotypes obtained by the gDNA method from a handful of donors, generation probabilities were computed with OLGA. TCRdb obtained this table from immuneACCESS and retained in-frame rearrangements with V and J assigned. These tables miss some clones; where compared with another copy, unresolved V genes account for less than half of the shortfall, and the remainder is unexplained. Clone size and the V and J calls come from that table; the DNA yielded D and trimming. The sample profile shows 730,000 or so clones; roughly 70% of them were found once. 1.8% of the sample is held by the ten biggest clonotypes.

Healthy HIV-negative adults with no recently reported acute infections or vaccinations were included as donors. Every donor was a Caucasian adult living in Nashville, Tennessee, USA. Magnetic negative selection was used to enrich CD4+ T cells, after which naive cells were positively selected on CD45RA and the negative fraction became the memory subset. After blood collection by leukapheresis, PBMCs were isolated using Ficoll-Histopaque density gradient centrifugation and then cryopreserved in the vapor phase of liquid nitrogen. Purity and quantity of every magnetically sorted T cell population were checked by analytical flow cytometry. Genomic DNA was isolated from every sorted fraction and measured by UV absorbance on a Nanodrop 2000c. Overall study results and their limits: About 5% of naive CD4, 3.5% of naive CD8, roughly 2.4% of memory CD4, and 0.4% of memory CD8 clonotypes were shared across a few donors. Clonotypes shared by all four sorted-subset donors showed higher generation probabilities than non-shared clonotypes. The genetic and exposure-history diversity represented was limited by the small number of donors. Based on pairwise subsampling, the degree of clonotype sharing among donors was expected to be affected by sequencing depth. Sampling was restricted to blood, and TCR repertoires in tissues likely differ from the TCR repertoires found in blood. Incomplete sequencing was indicated by rarefaction of sorted-subset datasets, despite the large sequencing depth. Larger estimated clonotype richness was generally found for naive subsets than for memory subsets.

The sequence was collected from a woman aged 25 to 39 in good health. The sample was memory CD4+ T cells sorted from blood. The cell subset or site label here, explained by the study, means: CD45RA-negative fraction. This chain joins TRBV23-1 to TRBJ2-3; TRBD1 is a possible D gene, resting on 6 matching bases. TRBV23-1 is classed as an ORF, of uncertain function. The CDR3 protein is CASSRTGQQVAEDTQYF. The nucleotides read TGCGCCAGCAGCCGAACGGGACAACAAGTAGCAGAAGATACGCAGTATTTT.